The next 14 T cell receptor beta chains were all read from a single sample in a study of shared clonotypes between healthy human individuals. The method was immunoSEQ multiplex PCR; TCRdb's version includes in-frame clones alone and lacks a portion of them. The sample has over 1.5 million clones, approximately 98% seen once; the top ten hold 0.4% to 0.45%. The sequencing input was naive CD4+ T cells sorted from blood. The sample's subset: CD45RA+ positively selected. All receptors derive from a man aged 25-45 years in good health.

The rearrangement joins TRBV10-3 to TRBJ2-2, with 10 bases lining up with TRBD2. The J segment lost 4 bases and the V segment lost 0 bases, leaving 8 bases of the junction unmatched. Germline V gene data show CDR1 as ENHRY and CDR2 as SYGVKD. The CDR3 totals 18 residues. CDR3 residues: CAISESIPSGSGTGELFF. The CDR3 region has the DNA TGTGCCATCAGTGAGTCGATCCCTAGCGGGAGTGGCACCGGGGAGCTGTTTTTT.

The chain links TRBV7-9 to TRBJ2-7; D is ambiguous. This CDR3 is 13 amino acids long. CDR1 and CDR2 (germline): SEHNR, FQNEAQ (reference sequence). V gave up 5 bases and J gave up 7 bases, with 15 bases separating them. DNA for the CDR3: TGTGCCAGCAGCCAGGACCCCTCGCGGGAGCAGTACTTC. Its translation is CASSQDPSREQYF.

This clone was found once. The V call is TRBV9, the J call TRBJ1-4; TRBD1 agrees at 8 bases. This CDR3 has 15 residues. Germline CDR1 is SGDLS and CDR2 is YYNGEE. Losses at the gene ends were 4 bases for V and 7 bases for J; bases not matched to a gene: 9. This CDR3 reads CASSPRQGMVEKLFF. Written as DNA, the CDR3 is TGTGCCAGCAGCCCACGACAGGGGATGGTTGAAAAACTGTTTTTT.

This clone was seen only once. V is TRBV18 and J is TRBJ1-5; possible D gene TRBD1, 5 bases. Germline V gene sequence: CDR1 KGHSH, CDR2 LQKENI. The CDR3 totals 14 residues. V was pared by 3 bases and J by 5 bases, with 11 bases between. CDR3 sequence: CASSPQGRDQPQHF. For the CDR3, the DNA is TGTGCCAGCTCACCCCAGGGTCGGGATCAGCCCCAGCATTTT.

As to this clone: At the DNA level, this CDR3 is encoded by other sequences in the same sample as well. This CDR3 is CASSLRRLNTEAFF. CDR3 coding DNA: TGTGCCAGCAGCTTACGGCGACTGAACACTGAAGCTTTCTTT. The rearrangement uses TRBV7-9 and TRBJ1-1; the D is unclear. The CDR3 consists of 14 residues. V dropped 2 bases and J dropped 0 bases, with 7 bases sitting between them. CDR1 SEHNR and CDR2 FQNEAQ come from the germline V gene (reference sequence).

J is TRBJ2-2 and V is TRBV4-3, with 8 bases identical to TRBD2. CDR3 size: 17 residues. The germline CDR1 and CDR2 sequences are LGHNA and YSLEER. The junction had 10 bases not matched to a gene; V was cut back by 1 base and J by 6 bases. The CDR3 DNA sequence: TGCGCCAGCAGCCAAGCAGGAGCGGGGGTTCCGCCCGGGGAGCTGTTTTTT. Its protein is CASSQAGAGVPPGELFF.

The chain employs TRBV19 and TRBJ2-1, with a possible D match to TRBD2 (5 bases). The CDR3 spans 15 residues. Germline V gene sequence: CDR1 LNHDA, CDR2 SQIVND (reference sequence). V lost 6 bases, J lost 0 bases, and 12 bases lay in between. In DNA form, the CDR3 reads TGTGCCAGTAGCCGGGATGTGGGCTCCTACAATGAGCAGTTCTTC. Translated: CASSRDVGSYNEQFF.

The sample holds one count of this clone. This chain uses TRBV27 with TRBJ2-7; the D gene could be TRBD1 or TRBD2 (7 bases each). The CDR3 has 18 residues. CDR1 is MNHEY, CDR2 SMNVEV, per germline (reference sequence). Trimming took off 6 bases at V and 2 bases at J, with 26 bases between the two ends. CDR3 bases: TGTGCCAGCAGCTTAGGTATCCTAGCAGGGGGGGGCACCTACGAGCAGTACTTC. Protein: CASSLGILAGGGTYEQYF.

The chain recombines TRBV25-1 with TRBJ2-2, with 7 nucleotides matching TRBD1. The J segment lost 1 base and the V segment lost 6 bases, leaving 8 bases of the junction unmatched. Germline V gene data show CDR1 as MGHDK and CDR2 as SYGVNS. The CDR3 length is 16 residues. The DNA for the CDR3 is TGTGCCAGCAGCTTAACGACAGGGATGAACACCGGGGAGCTGTTTTTT. Translating gives CASSLTTGMNTGELFF. Full variable domain (rest looked up from reference TRBV25-1 and TRBJ2-2): EADIYQTPRYLVIGTGKKITLECSQTMGHDKMYWYQQDPGMELHLIHYSYGVNSTEKGDLSSESTVSRIRTEHFPLTLESARPSHTSQYLCASSLTTGMNTGELFFGEGSRLTVL.

This chain joins TRBV5-4 and TRBJ2-1, with TRBD2 identical over 10 bases. Trimming removed 7 bases from V and 2 bases from J; junction bases left unmatched: 3. This CDR3 comprises 14 residues. Per germline, CDR1 SGHNT and CDR2 YYREEE (reference sequence). The DNA of the CDR3 is TGTGCCAGCTCCGGACTAGCGGCCTACAATGAGCAGTTCTTC. It is translated as CASSGLAAYNEQFF. Based on the CDR3 plus reference TRBV5-4 and TRBJ2-1, the full variable domain is ETGVTQSPTHLIKTRGQQVTLRCSSQSGHNTVSWYQQALGQGPQFIFQYYREEENGRGNFPPRFSGLQFPNYSSELNVNALELDDSALYLCASSGLAAYNEQFFGPGTRLTVL.

Note on this clone: Within the sample, other DNA sequences also encode this same CDR3. The gene calls are TRBV9 and TRBJ2-7; either TRBD1 or TRBD2 may supply D (7 bases each). The CDR3 is 13 amino acids. V was shortened by 0 bases and J by 6 bases, with 10 bases between the two germline ends. Germline assignment: CDR1 SGDLS and CDR2 YYNGEE. For the CDR3, the DNA is TGTGCCAGCAGCGTAGGCAGGGGGGGCGAGCAGTACTTC. Its translation is CASSVGRGGEQYF.

The rearrangement joins TRBV6-5 to TRBJ2-3; 9 bases fit TRBD1. Germline V gene lookup returns CDR1 MNHEY and CDR2 SVGAGI. This CDR3 is 14 amino acids long. V shed 5 bases, J shed 5 bases, and the junction held 5 bases outside the gene matches. CDR3: CASSDWTGVDTQYF. The CDR3 DNA is TGTGCCAGCAGTGACTGGACAGGGGTAGATACGCAGTATTTT.

The chain links TRBV28 to TRBJ2-7; D call uncertain. The V end was cut by 10 bases, the J end by 0 bases, with 10 bases between. This CDR3 has 12 amino acids. Per germline, CDR1 MDHEN and CDR2 SYDVKM. The CDR3 loop is CATSIISYEQYF. The DNA for the CDR3 is TGTGCCACTTCCATCATCTCCTACGAGCAGTACTTC.

The chain links TRBV5-1 to TRBJ2-7, with 10 bases that match TRBD2. The CDR3 runs 18 residues. Germline CDR1 is SGHRS and CDR2 is YFSETQ. The V and J ends lost 2 bases and 6 bases, in that order; junction bases with no gene match: 17. The CDR3 DNA is TGCGCCAGCAGCTTTGGACTGACTAGCGGGCCTTCGTTCGCCGAGCAGTACTTC. This sequence encodes CASSFGLTSGPSFAEQYF.